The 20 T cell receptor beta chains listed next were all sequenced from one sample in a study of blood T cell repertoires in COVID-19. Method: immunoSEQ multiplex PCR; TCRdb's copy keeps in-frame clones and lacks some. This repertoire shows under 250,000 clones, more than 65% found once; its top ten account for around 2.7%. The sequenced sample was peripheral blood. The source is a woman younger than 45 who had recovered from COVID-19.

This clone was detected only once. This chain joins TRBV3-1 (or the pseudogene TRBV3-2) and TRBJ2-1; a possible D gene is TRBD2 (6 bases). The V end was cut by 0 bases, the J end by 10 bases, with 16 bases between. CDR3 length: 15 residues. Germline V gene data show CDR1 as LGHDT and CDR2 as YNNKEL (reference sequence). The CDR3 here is CASSQDLAGSEEQFF. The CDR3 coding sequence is TGTGCCAGCAGCCAAGATTTGGCGGGATCGGAGGAGCAGTTCTTC.

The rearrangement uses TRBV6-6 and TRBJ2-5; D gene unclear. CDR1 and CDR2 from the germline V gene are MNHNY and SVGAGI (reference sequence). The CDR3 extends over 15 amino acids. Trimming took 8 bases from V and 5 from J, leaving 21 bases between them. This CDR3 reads CASRSGQIQWETQYF. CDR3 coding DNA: TGTGCCAGCCGCTCGGGTCAAATTCAGTGGGAGACCCAGTACTTC.

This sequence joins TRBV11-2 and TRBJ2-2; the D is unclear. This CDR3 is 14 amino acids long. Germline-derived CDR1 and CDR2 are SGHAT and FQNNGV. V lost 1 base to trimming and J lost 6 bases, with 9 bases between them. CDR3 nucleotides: TGTGCCAGCAGCTTAGGTGGCCCCGCCGGGGAGCTGTTTTTT. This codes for CASSLGGPAGELFF.

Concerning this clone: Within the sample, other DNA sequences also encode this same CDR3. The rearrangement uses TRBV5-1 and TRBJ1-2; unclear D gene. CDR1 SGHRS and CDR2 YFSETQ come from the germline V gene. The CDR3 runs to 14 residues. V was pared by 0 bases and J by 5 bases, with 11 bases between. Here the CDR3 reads CASSLAGSNYGYTF. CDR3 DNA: TGCGCCAGCAGCTTGGCTGGCAGTAATTATGGCTACACCTTC.

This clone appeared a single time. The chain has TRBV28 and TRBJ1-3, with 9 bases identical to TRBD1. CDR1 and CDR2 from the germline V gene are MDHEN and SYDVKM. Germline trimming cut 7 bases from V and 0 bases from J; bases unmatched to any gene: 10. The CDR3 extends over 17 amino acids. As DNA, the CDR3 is TGTGCCAGCATGGTACCGGGACAGGGATTCTCTGGAAACACCATATATTTT. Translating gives CASMVPGQGFSGNTIYF.

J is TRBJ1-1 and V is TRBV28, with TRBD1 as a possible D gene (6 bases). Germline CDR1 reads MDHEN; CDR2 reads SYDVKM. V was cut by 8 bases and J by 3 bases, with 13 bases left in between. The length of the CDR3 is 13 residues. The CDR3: CASSGVRYTEAFF. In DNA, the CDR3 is TGTGCCAGCTCAGGGGTTAGGTACACTGAAGCTTTCTTT.

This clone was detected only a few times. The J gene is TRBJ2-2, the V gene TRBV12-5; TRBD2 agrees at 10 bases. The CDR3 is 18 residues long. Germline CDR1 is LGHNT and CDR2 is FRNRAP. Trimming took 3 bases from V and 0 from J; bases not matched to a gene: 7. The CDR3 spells CASGFRTSGPANTGELFF. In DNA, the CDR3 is TGTGCTAGTGGTTTTAGGACTAGCGGTCCCGCGAACACCGGGGAGCTGTTTTTT.

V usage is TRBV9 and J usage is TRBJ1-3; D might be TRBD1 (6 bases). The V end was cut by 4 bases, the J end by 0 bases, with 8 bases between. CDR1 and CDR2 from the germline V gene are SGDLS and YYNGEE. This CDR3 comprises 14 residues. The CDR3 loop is CASSQDSSGNTIYF. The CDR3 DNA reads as TGTGCCAGCAGCCAGGACAGCTCTGGAAACACCATATATTTT. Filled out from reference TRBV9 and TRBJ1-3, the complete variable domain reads DSGVTQTPKHLITATGQRVTLRCSPRSGDLSVYWYQQSLDQGLQFLIQYYNGEERAKGNILERFSAQQFPDLHSELNLSSLELGDSALYFCASSQDSSGNTIYFGEGSWLTVV.

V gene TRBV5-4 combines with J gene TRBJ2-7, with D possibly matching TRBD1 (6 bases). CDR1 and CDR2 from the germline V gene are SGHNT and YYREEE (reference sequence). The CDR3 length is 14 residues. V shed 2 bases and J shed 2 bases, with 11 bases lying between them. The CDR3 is CASSFRGGPYEQYF. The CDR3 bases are TGTGCCAGCAGCTTTCGAGGGGGACCCTACGAGCAGTACTTC.

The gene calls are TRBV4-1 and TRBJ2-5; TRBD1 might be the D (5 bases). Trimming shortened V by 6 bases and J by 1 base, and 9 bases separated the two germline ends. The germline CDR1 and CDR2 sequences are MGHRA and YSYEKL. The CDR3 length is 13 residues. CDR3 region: CASSRQLQETQYF. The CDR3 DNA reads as TGCGCCAGCAGTCGACAGCTCCAAGAGACCCAGTACTTC.

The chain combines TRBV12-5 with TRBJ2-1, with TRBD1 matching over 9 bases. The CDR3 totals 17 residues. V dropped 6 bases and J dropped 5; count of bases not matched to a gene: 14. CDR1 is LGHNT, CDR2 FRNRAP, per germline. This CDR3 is CASGTLPGGQGNNEQFF. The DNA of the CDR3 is TGTGCTAGTGGAACTCTTCCCGGGGGACAGGGTAACAATGAGCAGTTCTTC. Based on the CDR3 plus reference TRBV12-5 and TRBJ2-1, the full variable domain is DARVTQTPRHKVTEMGQEVTMRCQPILGHNTVFWYRQTMMQGLELLAYFRNRAPLDDSGMPKDRFSAEMPDATLATLKIQPSEPRDSAVYFCASGTLPGGQGNNEQFFGPGTRLTVL.

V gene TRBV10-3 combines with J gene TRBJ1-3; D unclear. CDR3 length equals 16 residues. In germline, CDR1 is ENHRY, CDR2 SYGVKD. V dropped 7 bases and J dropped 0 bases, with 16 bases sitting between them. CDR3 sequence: CAITRGDELSGNTIYF. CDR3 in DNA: TGTGCCATCACACGAGGTGATGAGCTCTCTGGAAACACCATATATTTT.

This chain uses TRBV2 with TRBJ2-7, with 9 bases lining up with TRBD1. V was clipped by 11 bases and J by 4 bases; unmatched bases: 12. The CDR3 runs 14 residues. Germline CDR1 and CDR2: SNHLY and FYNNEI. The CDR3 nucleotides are TGTGCCGGCAAAGATGACAGGGGGGGATACGAGCAGTACTTC. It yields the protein CAGKDDRGGYEQYF.

CDR3 loop: CASSLTVTNEKLFF. CDR3 DNA: TGTGCCAGCAGTTTGACAGTTACTAATGAAAAACTGTTTTTT. V and J are TRBV28 and TRBJ1-4; maybe TRBD1 (5 bases). Germline lookup yields CDR1 MDHEN and CDR2 SYDVKM. The CDR3 extends over 14 amino acids. V shed 3 bases and J shed 2 bases, with 7 bases lying between them.

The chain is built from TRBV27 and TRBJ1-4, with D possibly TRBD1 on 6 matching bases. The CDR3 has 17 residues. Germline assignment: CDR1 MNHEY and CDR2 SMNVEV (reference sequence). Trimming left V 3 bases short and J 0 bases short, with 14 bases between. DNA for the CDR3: TGTGCCAGCAGTTTTAAGACAGGAGGTGCAACTAATGAAAAACTGTTTTTT. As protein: CASSFKTGGATNEKLFF.

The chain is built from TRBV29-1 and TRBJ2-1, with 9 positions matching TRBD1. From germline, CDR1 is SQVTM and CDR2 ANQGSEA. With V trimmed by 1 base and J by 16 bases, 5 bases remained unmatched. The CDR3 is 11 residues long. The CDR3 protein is CSVEVGDRAFF. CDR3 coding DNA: TGCAGCGTTGAAGTGGGGGACAGGGCTTTCTTC.

Written as DNA, the CDR3 is TGTGCCAGCAGCCATGGTATGGGGGGGCCCACAGATACGCAGTATTTT. This codes for CASSHGMGGPTDTQYF. The V and J genes are TRBV3-1 (or the pseudogene TRBV3-2) and TRBJ2-3, with D perhaps matching TRBD2 (7 bases). The germline CDR1 and CDR2 sequences are LGHDT and YNNKEL (reference sequence). V lost 3 bases and J lost 2, with 15 bases in between. The CDR3 extends over 16 amino acids.

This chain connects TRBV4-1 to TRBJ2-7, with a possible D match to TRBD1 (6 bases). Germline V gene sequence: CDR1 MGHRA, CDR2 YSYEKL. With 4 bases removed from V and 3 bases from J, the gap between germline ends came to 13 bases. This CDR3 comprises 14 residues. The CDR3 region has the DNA TGCGCCAGCAGCCTACGACAGGAGGACTACGAGCAGTACTTC. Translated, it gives CASSLRQEDYEQYF.

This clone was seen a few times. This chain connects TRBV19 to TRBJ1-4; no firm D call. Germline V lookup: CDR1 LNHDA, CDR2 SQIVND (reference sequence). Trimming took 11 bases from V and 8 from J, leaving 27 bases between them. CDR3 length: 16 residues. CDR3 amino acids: CASSRGRRNGGEKLFF. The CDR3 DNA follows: TGTGCCTCCTCCCGCGGCCGCCGAAATGGTGGAGAAAAACTGTTTTTT.

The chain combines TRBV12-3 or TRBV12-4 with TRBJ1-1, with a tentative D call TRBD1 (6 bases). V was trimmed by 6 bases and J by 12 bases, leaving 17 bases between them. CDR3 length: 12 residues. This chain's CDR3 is CASSFNREITFF. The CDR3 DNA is TGTGCCAGCAGCTTCAACAGGGAGATAACTTTCTTT.